The T cell receptor beta chain under discussion was sequenced for a study of breast tumors, draining lymph nodes, adjacent tissues. This clonotype was detected many times. TCRdb re-called the multiplex PCR reads with MiXCR, one entry per CDR3 protein. The data hold tens of thousands of distinct CDR3 sequences, with about 20% observed a single time. Breast cancer patients provided tissue from their axillary draining lymph nodes. CDR1 is DFQATT, CDR2 SNEGSKA, per germline (reference sequence). The CDR3 is made up of 13 amino acids. Unmatched junction bases numbered 6, after V lost 5 bases and J lost 5 bases.

This receptor was identified in a female donor with breast cancer. Some clones in this sample may be carry-over from other donors' samples. Source material: axillary lymph node tissue. The chain links TRBV20-1 to TRBJ1-5; 7 nucleotides line up with TRBD1. This CDR3 reads CSAGQVPDQPQHF. The CDR3 region has the DNA TGCAGTGCTGGACAGGTTCCCGATCAGCCCCAGCATTTT.